Listed below are T cell receptor beta chains from one sample, sequenced in a study of blood T cells in healthy people across ages. TCRdb passed the 5' RACE reads through MiXCR, listing each CDR3 protein once. The table lists 710,000 or so distinct CDR3 sequences, about 20% of them singletons. The material sequenced was blood. Receptors were obtained from a man aged 65-85 years in good health. Each CDR3 is given with its conserved first and last residue. D genes are given only for firm matches. Where a row states a size, it is once, few, many or the class of an expanded clone; other rows omit it.

D gene: NA; clone size: NA; J gene: TRBJ2-2; V gene: TRBV6-5; CDR3 DNA: TGTGCCAGCAGTTACTCCCGTCGGCGCGGGCGCACCGGGGAGCTGTTTTTT; CDR3 protein: CASSYSRRRGRTGELFF
D gene: NA; clone size: few; J gene: TRBJ2-3; V gene: TRBV12-3/TRBV12-4; CDR3 DNA: TGTGCCAGCAGTTTCCGGGATCGGACAGATACGCAGTATTTT; CDR3 protein: CASSFRDRTDTQYF
D gene: TRBD2; clone size: few; J gene: TRBJ2-1; V gene: TRBV11-2; CDR3 DNA: TGTGCCAGCAGCCCGCCCCCCGGGGGGGCTCTTAATGAGCAGTTCTTC; CDR3 protein: CASSPPPGGALNEQFF
D gene: NA; clone size: NA; J gene: TRBJ1-1; V gene: TRBV12-3/TRBV12-4; CDR3 DNA: TGTGCCAGCAGATATACAGGGACCACTGAAGCTTTCTTT; CDR3 protein: CASRYTGTTEAFF
D gene: TRBD1; clone size: few; J gene: TRBJ2-1; V gene: TRBV28; CDR3 DNA: TGTGCCAGCAGGGCCCCCAGGGGGTTCTACAATGAGCAGTTCTTC; CDR3 protein: CASRAPRGFYNEQFF
D gene: TRBD2; clone size: NA; J gene: TRBJ2-5; V gene: TRBV28; CDR3 DNA: TGTGCCAGCAGTACTAGCGGGGAACAAGAGACCCAGTACTTC; CDR3 protein: CASSTSGEQETQYF
D gene: TRBD2; clone size: NA; J gene: TRBJ2-2; V gene: TRBV7-7; CDR3 DNA: TGTGCCAGCAGCTTATCGGCGGGAGTTGGGTCCGGGGAGCTGTTTTTT; CDR3 protein: CASSLSAGVGSGELFF
D gene: NA; clone size: once; J gene: TRBJ2-4; V gene: TRBV29-1; CDR3 DNA: TGCAGCGTTTTGGAAGCCGAAAACATTCAGTACTTC; CDR3 protein: CSVLEAENIQYF
D gene: NA; clone size: few; J gene: TRBJ2-7; V gene: TRBV6-5; CDR3 DNA: TGTGCCAGCAGTTACGCTCGGGACGGCTACGAGCAGTACTTC; CDR3 protein: CASSYARDGYEQYF
D gene: NA; clone size: few; J gene: TRBJ2-1; V gene: TRBV7-2; CDR3 DNA: TGTGCCAGCAGCTTAGTTTGGGCCAATGAGCAGTTCTTC; CDR3 protein: CASSLVWANEQFF
D gene: NA; clone size: many; J gene: TRBJ2-2; V gene: TRBV20-1; CDR3 DNA: TGCAGTGCTAGAGAACCGATATCGACAGGGAACACCGGGGAGCTGTTTTTT; CDR3 protein: CSAREPISTGNTGELFF
D gene: TRBD2; clone size: NA; J gene: TRBJ2-4; V gene: TRBV9; CDR3 DNA: TGTGCCAGCGGGGAGGGGATTCTAGCCAAAAACATTCAGTACTTC; CDR3 protein: CASGEGILAKNIQYF
D gene: NA; clone size: NA; J gene: TRBJ1-4; V gene: TRBV9; CDR3 DNA: TGTGCCAGCAGCGTAGGGGGACAAAATGCGGGGGAAAAACTGTTTTTT; CDR3 protein: CASSVGGQNAGEKLFF
D gene: TRBD1; clone size: once; J gene: TRBJ1-4; V gene: TRBV20-1; CDR3 DNA: TGCAGTGCGCGGAGGACAGGAACTAATGAAAAACTGTTTTTT; CDR3 protein: CSARRTGTNEKLFF
D gene: TRBD1; clone size: few; J gene: TRBJ1-1; V gene: TRBV7-8; CDR3 DNA: TGTGCCAGCAGCTTGTTGGGCAGGGGGCTCAACACTGAAGCTTTCTTT; CDR3 protein: CASSLLGRGLNTEAFF
D gene: NA; clone size: NA; J gene: TRBJ2-3; V gene: TRBV12-3/TRBV12-4; CDR3 DNA: TGTGCCAACACAATGGGGTATAGCACAGATACGCAGTATTTT; CDR3 protein: CANTMGYSTDTQYF
D gene: NA; clone size: NA; J gene: TRBJ1-1; V gene: TRBV20-1; CDR3 DNA: TGCAGTGCTAGAGACCCACAGGGTGACACTGAAGCTTTCTTT; CDR3 protein: CSARDPQGDTEAFF
D gene: TRBD1; clone size: NA; J gene: TRBJ2-5; V gene: TRBV6-6; CDR3 DNA: TGTGCCAGCAGACGACAGGGGGAACAAGAGACCCAGTACTTC; CDR3 protein: CASRRQGEQETQYF
D gene: NA; clone size: few; J gene: TRBJ1-1; V gene: TRBV2; CDR3 DNA: TGTGCCAGCGGGAGACACATGGTCCGTGCTGAAGCTTTCTTT; CDR3 protein: CASGRHMVRAEAFF
D gene: TRBD1; clone size: few; J gene: TRBJ2-1; V gene: TRBV5-1; CDR3 DNA: TGCGCCAGCAGCCTACCAGGGGGCGCAGGCAATGAGCAGTTCTTC; CDR3 protein: CASSLPGGAGNEQFF
D gene: TRBD1; clone size: once; J gene: TRBJ1-3; V gene: TRBV19; CDR3 DNA: TGTGCCAGTAGTATACGGGACAGGAGGAACTCTGGAAACACCATATATTTT; CDR3 protein: CASSIRDRRNSGNTIYF
D gene: NA; clone size: few; J gene: TRBJ2-3; V gene: TRBV6-5; CDR3 DNA: TGTGCCAGCAGTACGCGGGATACGCAGTATTTT; CDR3 protein: CASSTRDTQYF
D gene: TRBD1; clone size: few; J gene: TRBJ1-1; V gene: TRBV5-1; CDR3 DNA: TGCGCCAGCAGCTTGGACAGGGGGGTTATAAACACTGAAGCTTTCTTT; CDR3 protein: CASSLDRGVINTEAFF
D gene: NA; clone size: NA; J gene: TRBJ2-5; V gene: TRBV7-9; CDR3 DNA: TGTGCCAGCAGCTCGACGTCACTAGGGGGAGAGACCCAGTACTTC; CDR3 protein: CASSSTSLGGETQYF
D gene: TRBD1; clone size: few; J gene: TRBJ1-4; V gene: TRBV6-6; CDR3 DNA: TGTGCCAGCAGTTACCGGACAGGGGACCTCAAACTGTTTTTT; CDR3 protein: CASSYRTGDLKLFF
D gene: NA; clone size: many; J gene: TRBJ1-5; V gene: TRBV18; CDR3 DNA: TGTGCCAGCTCACCAGAGGGCAATCAGCCCCAGCATTTT; CDR3 protein: CASSPEGNQPQHF
D gene: NA; clone size: NA; J gene: TRBJ1-4; V gene: TRBV6-1; CDR3 DNA: TGTGCCAGCAAACAGGGTTTGGATGAAAAACTGTTTTTT; CDR3 protein: CASKQGLDEKLFF
D gene: NA; clone size: NA; J gene: TRBJ1-5; V gene: TRBV6-5; CDR3 DNA: TGTGCCAGCAGGCCTCAGGGGTTTGGGCAGCCCCAGCATTTT; CDR3 protein: CASRPQGFGQPQHF
D gene: NA; clone size: few; J gene: TRBJ2-1; V gene: TRBV5-1; CDR3 DNA: TGCGCCAGCAGCGCTCAGACTGAGAGCTCCTACAATGAGCAGTTCTTC; CDR3 protein: CASSAQTESSYNEQFF